A selection of T cell receptor beta chains follows, all from one sample in a study of breast tumors, draining lymph nodes, adjacent tissues. TCRdb processed the multiplex PCR reads anew with MiXCR; each CDR3 protein has one entry. The table has 30,000 to 40,000 distinct CDR3 sequences, 35% to 40% seen once. Specimen: breast tumor tissue. These receptors were collected from a female donor with breast cancer. Some clones in this sample may be carry-over from other donors' samples. Each CDR3 is given with its conserved first and last residue. The D gene is left open where the match is weak. The size of a clone is reported for some rows only, either as once, few or many, or as a class for expanded clones.

size	V	length	J	D	DNA	CDR3
many	TRBV6-5	13	TRBJ2-1	-	TGTGCCAGCAGTTCCCCGTTACTTAATGAGCAGTTCTTC	CASSSPLLNEQFF
medium-sized	TRBV20-1	13	TRBJ2-1	TRBD1	TGCAGTGCTAGAGTTCTGACAGGGCATGAGCAGTTCTTC	CSARVLTGHEQFF
-	TRBV19	14	TRBJ2-3	-	TGTGCCAGTAGTATTTCCAGCCTCACAGATACGCAGTATTTT	CASSISSLTDTQYF
many	TRBV19	12	TRBJ1-2	TRBD1	TGTGCCAGTAGCCGGACAGGGTATGGCTACACCTTC	CASSRTGYGYTF
many	TRBV27	16	TRBJ2-7	TRBD2	TGTGCCAGCAGTTCCTCCAAGACTAGCGGAATGGGCGAGCAGTACTTC	CASSSSKTSGMGEQYF
many	TRBV5-5	16	TRBJ2-2	TRBD2	TGTGCCAGCAGCTCGCCAGGCGGGGGTGGCACCGGGGAGCTGTTTTTT	CASSSPGGGGTGELFF
-	TRBV6-2/TRBV6-3	11	TRBJ2-5	-	TGTGCCAGCAGAGCCGGGGAGACCCAGTACTTC	CASRAGETQYF
many	TRBV7-2	14	TRBJ2-3	-	TGTGCCAGCAGCCCTCGGGGCCGGGGAGATACGCAGTATTTT	CASSPRGRGDTQYF
many	TRBV20-1	15	TRBJ2-5	-	TGCAGTGCTAGAGATCCGACAGGGAGGTTGGAGACCCAGTACTTC	CSARDPTGRLETQYF
once	TRBV4-2	17	TRBJ2-7	-	TGTGCCAGCAGCCCAGGCGATAGGACGCCGGAGGCCTACGAGCAGTACTTC	CASSPGDRTPEAYEQYF
many	TRBV7-2	15	TRBJ2-1	TRBD2	TGTGCCAGCAGCAATGGGGGAGGGCCCTCGTGGGGGCAGTTCTTC	CASSNGGGPSWGQFF
many	TRBV4-2	16	TRBJ2-7	-	TGTGCCAGCAGCCAAGATATAGAGGGAGGCACCTACGAGCAGTACTTC	CASSQDIEGGTYEQYF
many	TRBV9	13	TRBJ2-3	TRBD1	TGTGCCAGTCAGGGACAGCTCACAGATACGCAGTATTTT	CASQGQLTDTQYF
-	TRBV20-1	16	TRBJ2-7	TRBD1	TGCAGTGCTAGAGATTTTACAGGGGGAGATCGCTACGAGCAGTACTTC	CSARDFTGGDRYEQYF
many	TRBV4-1	16	TRBJ2-3	TRBD2	TGCGCCAGCAGCCAAGATGGACTAGCGGGACTGTATACGCAGTATTTT	CASSQDGLAGLYTQYF
many	TRBV28	14	TRBJ2-7	-	TGTGCCAGCAGCACCGGGACCCCCATATACGAGCAGTACTTC	CASSTGTPIYEQYF
few	TRBV2	13	TRBJ2-5	TRBD1	TGTGCCGGCAAAGGGGGCCTCGGGGAGACCCAGTACTTC	CAGKGGLGETQYF
many	TRBV19	14	TRBJ1-2	TRBD1	TGTGCCACTTCGACCACAGGGGGAAACTATGGCTACACCTTC	CATSTTGGNYGYTF
many	TRBV29-1	13	TRBJ2-1	-	TGCAGCGTGGCGGCTACGGGCTACAATGAGCAGTTCTTC	CSVAATGYNEQFF
many	TRBV3-1	14	TRBJ2-3	-	TGTGCCAGCAGCCGCCGGAGGGGCACAGATACGCAGTATTTT	CASSRRRGTDTQYF
many	TRBV7-9	15	TRBJ2-1	-	TGTGCCAGCAGCTTAGGAACGTCTCACCCAGGCGAGCAGTTCTTC	CASSLGTSHPGEQFF
many	TRBV7-9	16	TRBJ2-6	TRBD1	TGTGCCAGCAGCCTCGGACAGGGGACCGGGGCCAACGTCCTGACTTTC	CASSLGQGTGANVLTF
many	TRBV5-6	16	TRBJ1-5	TRBD1	TGTGCCAGCAGCTTGTACGGGACAGGGCAGAATCAGCCCCAGCATTTT	CASSLYGTGQNQPQHF
-	TRBV4-1	17	TRBJ2-3	-	TGCGCCAGCAGCCAAGGGGGCTACGAGCCTAGCACAGATACGCAGTATTTT	CASSQGGYEPSTDTQYF
many	TRBV7-2	15	TRBJ1-2	TRBD1	TGTGCCAGCAGTTGGACAGGGAGTTTGGCCTATGGCTACACCTTC	CASSWTGSLAYGYTF
many	TRBV29-1	15	TRBJ2-3	TRBD2	TGCAGCGTTCCTCCCGGGACTAGCGGCACAGATACGCAGTATTTT	CSVPPGTSGTDTQYF
many	TRBV9	22	TRBJ2-1	TRBD1	TGTGCCAGCAGCGTAGTATTCGGGTGGAGGGGACAGGCATACAGCTCCTACAATGAGCAGTTCTTC	CASSVVFGWRGQAYSSYNEQFF